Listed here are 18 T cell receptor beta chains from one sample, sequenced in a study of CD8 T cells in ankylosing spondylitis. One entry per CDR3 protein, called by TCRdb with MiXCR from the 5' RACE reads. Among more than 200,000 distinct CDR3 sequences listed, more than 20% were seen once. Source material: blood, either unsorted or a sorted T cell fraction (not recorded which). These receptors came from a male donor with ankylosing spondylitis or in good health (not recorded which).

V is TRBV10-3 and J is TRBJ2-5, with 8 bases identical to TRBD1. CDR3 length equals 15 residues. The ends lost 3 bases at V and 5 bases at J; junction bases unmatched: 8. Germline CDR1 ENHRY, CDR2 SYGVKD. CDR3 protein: CAISEAPGGRETQYF. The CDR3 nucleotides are TGTGCCATCAGTGAAGCGCCAGGGGGCAGGGAGACCCAGTACTTC.

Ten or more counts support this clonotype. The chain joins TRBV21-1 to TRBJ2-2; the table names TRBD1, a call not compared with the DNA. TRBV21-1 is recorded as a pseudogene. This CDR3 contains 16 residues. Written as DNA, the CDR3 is TGTGCCAGCAGCAAAGGGGCAGGGGCGTACTTCGGGGAGCTGTTTTTT. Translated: CASSKGAGAYFGELFF.

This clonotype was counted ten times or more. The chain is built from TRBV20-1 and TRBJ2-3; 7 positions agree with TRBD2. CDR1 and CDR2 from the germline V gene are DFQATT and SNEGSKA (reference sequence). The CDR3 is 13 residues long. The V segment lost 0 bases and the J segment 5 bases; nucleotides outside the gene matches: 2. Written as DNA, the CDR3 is TGCAGTGCTAGAGAGACGGGGGGAGATACGCAGTATTTT. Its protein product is CSARETGGDTQYF.

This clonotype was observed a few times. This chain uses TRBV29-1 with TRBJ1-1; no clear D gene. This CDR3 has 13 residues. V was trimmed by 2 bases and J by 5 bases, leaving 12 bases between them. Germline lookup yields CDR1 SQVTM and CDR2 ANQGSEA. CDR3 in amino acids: CSVERPSRTEAFF. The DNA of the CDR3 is TGCAGCGTTGAAAGGCCTTCCAGGACTGAAGCTTTCTTT.

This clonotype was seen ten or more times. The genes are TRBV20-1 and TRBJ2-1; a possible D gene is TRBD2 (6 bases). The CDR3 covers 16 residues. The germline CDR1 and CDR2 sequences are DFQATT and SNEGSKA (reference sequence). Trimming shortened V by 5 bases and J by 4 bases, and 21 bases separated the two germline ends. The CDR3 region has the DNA TGCAGTGCTCCCCCCCGAGCGGGTAATCGGTACAATGAGCAGTTCTTC. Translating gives CSAPPRAGNRYNEQFF.

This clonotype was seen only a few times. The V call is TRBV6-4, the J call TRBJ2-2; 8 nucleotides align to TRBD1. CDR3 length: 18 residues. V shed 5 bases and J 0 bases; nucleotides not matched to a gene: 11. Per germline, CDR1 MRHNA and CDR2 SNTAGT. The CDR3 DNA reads TGTGCCAGCAGTTCAGGGGGGACAGGCGATTCGAACACCGGGGAGCTGTTTTTT. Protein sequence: CASSSGGTGDSNTGELFF.

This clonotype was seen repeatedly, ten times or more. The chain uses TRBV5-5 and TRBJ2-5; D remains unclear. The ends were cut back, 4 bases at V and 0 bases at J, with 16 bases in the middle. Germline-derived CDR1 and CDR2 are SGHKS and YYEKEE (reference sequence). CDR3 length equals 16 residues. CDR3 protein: CASSANFGLYQETQYF. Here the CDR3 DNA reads TGTGCCAGCAGCGCAAACTTCGGGTTGTACCAAGAGACCCAGTACTTC.

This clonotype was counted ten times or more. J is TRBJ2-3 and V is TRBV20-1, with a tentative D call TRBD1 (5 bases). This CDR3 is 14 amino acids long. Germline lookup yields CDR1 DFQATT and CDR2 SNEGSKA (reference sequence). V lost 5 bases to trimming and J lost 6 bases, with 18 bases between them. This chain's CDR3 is CSAAEDRGADTQYF. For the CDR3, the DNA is TGCAGTGCTGCCGAGGATAGGGGTGCGGATACGCAGTATTTT.

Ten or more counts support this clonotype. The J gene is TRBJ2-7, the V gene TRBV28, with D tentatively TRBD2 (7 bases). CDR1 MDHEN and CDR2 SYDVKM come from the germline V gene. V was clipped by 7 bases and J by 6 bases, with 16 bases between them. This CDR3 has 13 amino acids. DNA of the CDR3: TGTGCCAGCAATGGATTGAGGGGGGGCGAGCAGTACTTC. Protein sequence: CASNGLRGGEQYF.

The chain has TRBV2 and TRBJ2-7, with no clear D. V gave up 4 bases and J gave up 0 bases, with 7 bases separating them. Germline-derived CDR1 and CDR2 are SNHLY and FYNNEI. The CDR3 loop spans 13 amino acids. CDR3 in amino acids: CASSGLSSYEQYF. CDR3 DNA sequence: TGTGCCAGCAGTGGCCTGAGCTCCTACGAGCAGTACTTC. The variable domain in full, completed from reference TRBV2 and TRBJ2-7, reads EPEVTQTPSHQVTQMGQEVILRCVPISNHLYFYWYRQILGQKVEFLVSFYNNEISEKSEIFDDQFSVERPDGSNFTLKIRSTKLEDSAMYFCASSGLSSYEQYFGPGTRLTVT.

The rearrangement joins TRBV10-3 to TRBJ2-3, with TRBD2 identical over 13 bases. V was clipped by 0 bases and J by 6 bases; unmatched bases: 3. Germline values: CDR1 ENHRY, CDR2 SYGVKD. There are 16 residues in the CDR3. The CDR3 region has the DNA TGTGCCATCAGTGAGTCGACTAGCGGGGGGCCCGATACGCAGTATTTT. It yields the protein CAISESTSGGPDTQYF.

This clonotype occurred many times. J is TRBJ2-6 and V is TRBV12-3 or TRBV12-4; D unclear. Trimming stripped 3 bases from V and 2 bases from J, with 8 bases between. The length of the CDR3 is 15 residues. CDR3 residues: CASSFRLPGANVLTF. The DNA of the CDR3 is TGTGCCAGCAGTTTCCGCCTTCCTGGGGCCAACGTCCTGACTTTC.

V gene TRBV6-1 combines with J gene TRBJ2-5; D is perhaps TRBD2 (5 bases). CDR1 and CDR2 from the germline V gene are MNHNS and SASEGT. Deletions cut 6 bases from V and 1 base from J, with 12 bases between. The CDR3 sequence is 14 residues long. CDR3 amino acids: CASREGHRQETQYF. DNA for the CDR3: TGTGCCAGCAGAGAGGGCCACCGCCAAGAGACCCAGTACTTC.

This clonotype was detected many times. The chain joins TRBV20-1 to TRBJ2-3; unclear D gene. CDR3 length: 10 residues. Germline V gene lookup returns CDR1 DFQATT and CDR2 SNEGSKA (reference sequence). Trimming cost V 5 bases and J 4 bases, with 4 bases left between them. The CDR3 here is CSAASDTQYF. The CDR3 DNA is TGCAGTGCTGCTTCAGATACGCAGTATTTT.

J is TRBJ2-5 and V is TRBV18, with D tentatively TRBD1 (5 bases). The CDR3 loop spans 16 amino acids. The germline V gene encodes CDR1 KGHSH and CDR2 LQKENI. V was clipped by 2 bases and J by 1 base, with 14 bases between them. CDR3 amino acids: CASSPIGRAAQETQYF. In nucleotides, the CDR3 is TGTGCCAGCTCACCAATAGGCAGGGCCGCCCAAGAGACCCAGTACTTC.

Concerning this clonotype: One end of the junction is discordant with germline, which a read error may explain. The CDR3 loop is CASWGQGDTDMQYF. The CDR3 DNA is TGTGCCAGTTGGGGACAGGGGGACACAGATATGCAGTATTTT. The chain uses TRBV19 and TRBJ2-3; TRBD1 agrees at 11 bases. The germline gives CDR1 LNHDA, CDR2 SQIVND (reference sequence). CDR3 size: 14 residues.

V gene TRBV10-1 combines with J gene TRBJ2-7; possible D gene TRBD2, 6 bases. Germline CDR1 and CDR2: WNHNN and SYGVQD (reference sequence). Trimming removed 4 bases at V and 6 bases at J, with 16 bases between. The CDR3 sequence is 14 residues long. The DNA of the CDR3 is TGCGCCAGCAGTGTCGGCGGGGCAGCGGTCGAGCAGTACTTC. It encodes CASSVGGAAVEQYF.

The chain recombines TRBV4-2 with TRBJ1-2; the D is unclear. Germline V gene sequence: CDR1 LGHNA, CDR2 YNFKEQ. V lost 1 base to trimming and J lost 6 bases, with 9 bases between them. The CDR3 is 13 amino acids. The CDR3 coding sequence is TGTGCCAGCAGCCAAGTGATGGGGAATGGCTACACCTTC. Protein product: CASSQVMGNGYTF.